Shown below are 9 T cell receptor beta chains from a single sample sequenced in a study of T cell repertoires in cytomegalovirus infection. TCRdb reanalysed the reads using MiXCR and keeps one entry per CDR3 protein. The sample shows approximately 200,000 distinct CDR3 sequences, over 20% of them seen only once. The specimen sequenced was CD8+ T cells from PBMCs. The receptors originated from a human donor in good health (CMV status not recorded). Some clones in this sample may be carry-over from other donors' samples.

This sequence joins TRBV2 and TRBJ1-5; D is unclear. Trimming took 4 bases from V and 0 from J, leaving 10 bases between them. Germline V gene sequence: CDR1 SNHLY, CDR2 FYNNEI. This CDR3 is built from 15 residues. CDR3 sequence: CASSAGADSNQPQHF. The CDR3 coding sequence is TGTGCCAGCAGTGCTGGAGCCGATAGCAATCAGCCCCAGCATTTT.

This chain joins TRBV28 and TRBJ1-1; D is unresolved. The germline V and J ends were trimmed by 5 bases and 4 bases, with 17 bases remaining between them. There are 15 residues in the CDR3. Germline assignment: CDR1 MDHEN and CDR2 SYDVKM. CDR3 DNA: TGTGCCAGCAGTCCAGGACCGCAGGTGGGCACTGAAGCTTTCTTT. Protein product: CASSPGPQVGTEAFF.

This rearrangement joins TRBV4-1 to TRBJ1-2; D perhaps matches TRBD1 (6 bases). The CDR3 covers 16 residues. V lost 1 base and J 3 bases, leaving 15 bases between the germline ends. The V gene's germline CDR1 is MGHRA and CDR2 YSYEKL. CDR3 bases: TGCGCCAGCAGCCAAGTCTCGACGGGGGGCTACTATGGCTACACCTTC. It specifies CASSQVSTGGYYGYTF.

This clonotype was picked up many times. The V call is TRBV6-1, the J call TRBJ2-7; 11 bases match TRBD2. V was clipped by 6 bases and J by 1 base; unmatched bases: 8. The CDR3 covers 16 residues. In germline, CDR1 is MNHNS, CDR2 SASEGT. CDR3 amino acids: CASSPILAGDSYEQYF. For the CDR3, the DNA is TGTGCCAGCAGCCCCATACTAGCGGGGGATTCCTACGAGCAGTACTTC.

The chain is built from TRBV6-5 and TRBJ1-1; no firm D call. Germline lookup yields CDR1 MNHEY and CDR2 SVGAGI. With 2 bases removed from V and 7 bases from J, the gap between germline ends came to 14 bases. The CDR3 loop spans 14 amino acids. Here the CDR3 DNA reads TGTGCCAGCAGTTACGATCGTAAGGGCCTTGAAGCTTTCTTT. Translated, it gives CASSYDRKGLEAFF.

This clonotype occurred many times. The J gene is TRBJ1-1, the V gene TRBV6-5, with 8 bases aligning to TRBD1. Germline lookup yields CDR1 MNHEY and CDR2 SVGAGI. With 7 bases clipped from V and 4 bases from J, the junction kept 11 bases outside the gene matches. The length of the CDR3 is 15 residues. CDR3 coding DNA: TGTGCCAGCAATCCACCCCAGGACAGGGTCACTGAAGCTTTCTTT. As protein: CASNPPQDRVTEAFF.

This clonotype was detected a few times. V usage is TRBV11-1 and J usage is TRBJ2-7, with D perhaps assigned TRBD1 or TRBD2 (6 bases each). The V gene's germline CDR1 is SGHAT and CDR2 FQDESV (reference sequence). The CDR3 length is 17 residues. The V end lost 0 bases, the J end lost 3 bases, and 18 bases lay between the germline ends. Here the CDR3 DNA reads TGTGCCAGCAGCTTAGCCCCCGGGGGCGGACCCGACTACGAGCAGTACTTC. This sequence encodes CASSLAPGGGPDYEQYF.

The rearrangement joins TRBV10-3 to TRBJ2-1; D tentatively reads TRBD1 or TRBD2 (5 bases each). V was trimmed by 0 bases and J by 6 bases, leaving 9 bases between them. The CDR3 runs to 14 residues. From germline, CDR1 is ENHRY and CDR2 SYGVKD. The CDR3, as DNA: TGTGCCATCAGTGAGTCGTCTGGGGGCAATGAGCAGTTCTTC. Its translation: CAISESSGGNEQFF.

The chain couples TRBV12-3 or TRBV12-4 to TRBJ2-2, with TRBD1 matching 10 bases. This CDR3 is 15 amino acids long. Trimming removed 7 bases from V and 3 bases from J; junction bases left unmatched: 5. CDR3 in DNA: TGTGCCAGCACCCCGGACAGGGGGTACACCGGGGAGCTGTTTTTT. Translated, it gives CASTPDRGYTGELFF.